This TCR beta chain was sequenced during a study of T cell changes during pregnancy in multiple sclerosis. Sequenced by immunoSEQ multiplex PCR; TCRdb stores in-frame clones only, minus some. The sample holds about 85,000 clones; just over 90% are singletons and the top ten take 2.5%. The CDR3 has 14 residues. The J segment lost 7 bases and the V segment lost 3 bases, leaving 6 bases of the junction unmatched. The germline V gene has CDR1 KGHSH and CDR2 LQKENI. The chain carries TRBV18 and TRBJ2-1, with 7 bases fitting TRBD1. The sequences come from peripheral blood, collected in the first trimester of pregnancy. This TCR was recovered from a female donor with multiple sclerosis, enrolled in a pregnancy study. The CDR3 nucleotides read TGTGCCAGCTCACCCACTGGGACAGCTAATGAGCAGTTCTTC. It translates to CASSPTGTANEQFF.